A single sample is the source of the 21 T cell receptor beta chains below, sequenced in a study of tumor-infiltrating lymphocytes in primary liver carcinoma. A primer matching the constant region was used to make TCR beta cDNA from approximately 500 ng of total RNA. Each TCR beta library was derived from three nested multiplex PCR rounds that employed slightly modified ARM-PCR. Amplification in the first two PCR rounds was performed using TRBV1-TRBV30 forward primers and a C-beta reverse primer for roughly 9 cycles each. TCRdb used MiXCR to reprocess the multiplex PCR reads, holding one entry per CDR3 protein. The repertoire holds 300,000 to 350,000 distinct CDR3 sequences, less than 75% seen once, with about 6.3% in the top ten. Blood RNA came from unsorted whole blood; germline DNA was also extracted. Material: peripheral blood. All receptors come from a man aged 35-49 years with primary liver carcinoma and hepatitis B virus infection.

On this clonotype: The junction shows a germline mismatch at one end, possibly a read error. This chain connects TRBV6-2 or TRBV6-3 to TRBJ1-5; 8 nucleotides line up with TRBD1. The CDR3 spans 18 residues. Germline V CDR1 and CDR2: MNHEY, SVGEGT. The CDR3 DNA is TGTGCCAGCAGTTACGGGATGAGACAGGGGTTAATCAATCAGCCCCAGCGTTTT. It codes for CASSYGMRQGLINQPQRF.

The chain recombines TRBV6-2 or TRBV6-3 with TRBJ2-3, with 9 bases that match TRBD1. Germline V gene data show CDR1 as MNHEY and CDR2 as SVGEGT. CDR3 length: 14 amino acids. Unmatched junction bases numbered 6, after V lost 6 bases and J lost 5 bases. The CDR3 DNA follows: TGTGCCAGCAGCGGGACAGGGAGTATAGATACGCAGTATTTT. Residues: CASSGTGSIDTQYF.

As concerns this clonotype: One base away lies a much larger clone, so this may be a sequencing read error. The gene calls are TRBV4-1 and TRBJ2-2; 14 nucleotides agree with TRBD2. Germline CDR1 and CDR2: MGHRA and YSYEKL. The CDR3 spans 19 residues. For the CDR3, the DNA is TGCGCCAGCAGCAAGGCAGGGACTAGCGGGAGTTCGAACACCAGGGAGCTGTTTTTT. Its translation: CASSKAGTSGSSNTRELFF.

This clonotype has more than one count but fewer than ten. One junction end does not reproduce the germline sequence, and a read error may be involved. The chain uses TRBV6-5 and TRBJ1-6, with D tentatively TRBD1 (6 bases). This CDR3 region has 14 residues. CDR1 is MNHEY, CDR2 SVGAGI, per germline. The CDR3 here is CVSRDMGEHSPLHF. DNA for the CDR3: TGTGTCAGCAGGGACATGGGTGAACATTCACCCCTCCACTTT.

As regards this clonotype: This may arise from a read error, as a much more abundant clone is one base away. The chain joins TRBV6-5 to TRBJ2-2, with no clear D. The length of the CDR3 is 15 residues. With 5 bases removed from V and 3 bases from J, the gap between germline ends came to 13 bases. The V gene's germline CDR1 is MNHEY and CDR2 SVGAGI. Here the CDR3 reads CASSTRTTDTGELFF. The CDR3 nucleotides are TGTGCCAGCAGTACCCGTACAACGGACACCGGGGAGCTGTTTTTT.

Points on this clonotype: A much larger clone differs from this one at a single base, so this may be a read error. This chain connects TRBV28 to TRBJ2-3; 7 positions agree with TRBD2. Germline V lookup: CDR1 MDHEN, CDR2 SYDVKM. V lost 5 bases to trimming and J lost 3 bases; unmatched junction nucleotides: 17. The CDR3 spans 18 residues. The chain's CDR3 is CASSPDVTGGGLTDTQYF. The CDR3 nucleotides read TGTGCCAGCAGTCCGGACGTGACGGGAGGAGGGTTGACAGATACGCAGTATTTT.

This clonotype was detected only a few times. Here the CDR3 omits its conserved ending phenylalanine or tryptophan, so a read error is the likely source. The chain uses TRBV6-1 and TRBJ2-1; TRBD2 matches at 10 bases. The CDR3 consists of 15 residues. The germline V gene encodes CDR1 MNHNS and CDR2 SASEGT. The CDR3 DNA reads TGTGCCAGCTTCGATAGCGGGAGGTCCTACAGTGAGCAGTTCTCC. Protein sequence: CASFDSGRSYSEQFS.

The V call is TRBV12-3 or TRBV12-4, the J call TRBJ1-4, with D maybe TRBD1 (6 bases). V was trimmed by 6 bases and J by 1 base, leaving 15 bases between them. This CDR3 has 16 amino acids. The CDR3 spells CASSLTVQGTNEKLFF. DNA for the CDR3: TGTGCCAGCAGCCTCACCGTACAGGGAACTAATGAAAAACTGTTTTTT.

V and J are TRBV28 and TRBJ2-7; 8 nucleotides line up with TRBD1. V was clipped by 8 bases and J by 3 bases; unmatched bases: 12. The CDR3 totals 15 residues. Germline-derived CDR1 and CDR2 are MDHEN and SYDVKM. The CDR3 sequence: CASGSMGQVYYEQYF. For the CDR3, the DNA is TGTGCCAGCGGTTCAATGGGACAGGTATACTACGAGCAGTACTTC.

About this clonotype: Relative to the germline gene, one junction end is altered; a read error may explain this. J is TRBJ1-2 and V is TRBV11-2; no definite D call. Germline V gene data show CDR1 as SGHAT and CDR2 as FQNNGV. There are 17 residues in the CDR3. Written as DNA, the CDR3 is TGTGCCAGCGGCTTAAACCCCCGTGACGTCAGCCGGAATGGCTACACCTTC. Protein product: CASGLNPRDVSRNGYTF.

The V and J genes are TRBV28 and TRBJ1-1; 10 nucleotides agree with TRBD1. This CDR3 region has 14 residues. The V gene's germline CDR1 is MDHEN and CDR2 SYDVKM. Losses at the gene ends were 8 bases for V and 1 base for J; bases not matched to a gene: 4. The CDR3 spells CASRTGGKNTEAFF. The DNA of the CDR3 is TGTGCCAGCCGGACAGGGGGAAAGAACACTGAAGCTTTCTTT.

In regard to this clonotype: Germline and junction disagree at one end, which may indicate a read error. The rearrangement links TRBV6-5 to TRBJ2-3; 7 bases map to TRBD2. The CDR3 consists of 15 residues. Germline loops: CDR1 MNHEY, CDR2 SVGAGI. The DNA for the CDR3 is TGTGTCAGCAGTTACGAGCGGGGACGCACAGGTACGCAGTATTTT. It yields the protein CVSSYERGRTGTQYF.

The count of this clonotype is one. The rearrangement links TRBV12-3 or TRBV12-4 to TRBJ2-1; D uncertain. This CDR3 region has 15 residues. V was pared by 3 bases and J by 10 bases, with 19 bases between. CDR3: CASSFGISRSGEQFF. In nucleotides, the CDR3 is TGTGCCAGCAGTTTTGGGATTAGCAGGAGTGGCGAGCAGTTCTTC.

V usage is TRBV5-6 and J usage is TRBJ2-5, with D possibly being TRBD1 (5 bases). With 0 bases removed from V and 0 bases from J, the gap between germline ends came to 9 bases. From germline, CDR1 is SGHDT and CDR2 YYEEEE. This CDR3 spans 15 amino acids. CDR3 sequence reads: CASSLAETDQETQYF. The CDR3 DNA reads as TGTGCCAGCAGCTTGGCTGAGACAGACCAAGAGACCCAGTACTTC.

This clonotype was detected only a few times. V and J are TRBV6-1 and TRBJ2-5, with unresolved D. Per the germline V gene, CDR1 is MNHNS and CDR2 is SASEGT. This CDR3 is 17 amino acids long. Between the trimmed V and J ends, which lost 2 bases and 0 bases, there was a span of 16 bases. The CDR3 region is CASSERLLEGYQETQYF. The CDR3 region has the DNA TGTGCCAGCAGTGAACGGTTGTTGGAAGGGTACCAAGAGACCCAGTACTTC.

This clonotype was seen once. The genes are TRBV24-1 and TRBJ2-1; D remains unclear. The CDR3 is made up of 16 amino acids. Per the germline V gene, CDR1 is KGHDR and CDR2 is SFDVKD. V lost 2 bases, J lost 9 bases, and 19 bases lay in between. The CDR3 bases are TGTGCCACCAGTGATTCCTCCAGCGCGGTTTCAAGTGAGCAGTTCTTC. Amino acid sequence: CATSDSSSAVSSEQFF.

A note on this clonotype: At one end, the junction sequence differs from germline, possibly due to a read error. The rearrangement joins TRBV11-1 to TRBJ2-7; 11 nucleotides agree with TRBD1. This CDR3 spans 12 amino acids. CDR1 is SGHAT, CDR2 FQDESV, per germline (reference sequence). CDR3 DNA: TGTGCCAGCATCGGACAGGGGGCGCAGCAATACTTC. This gives the protein CASIGQGAQQYF.

This clonotype was seen only a few times. A read error may explain this, as a much larger clone is one base away. V gene TRBV4-1 combines with J gene TRBJ2-7; D is undetermined. Germline lookup yields CDR1 MGHRA and CDR2 YSYEKL. This CDR3 comprises 14 residues. The CDR3 coding sequence is TGCGTCAGCAGCAGACAAGTGTGGGCGGACGAGCAGTACTTC. Translated: CVSSRQVWADEQYF.

About this clonotype: Compared with germline, one end of the junction differs, possibly owing to a read error. The chain has TRBV14 and TRBJ1-4; D is ambiguous. The CDR3 is 16 residues long. From germline, CDR1 is SGHDN and CDR2 FVKESK. This chain's CDR3 is CVSSQDPGARNEKLFF. For the CDR3, the DNA is TGTGTCAGCAGCCAAGATCCCGGCGCCCGTAATGAAAAACTGTTTTTT.

CDR3 region: CASSKPLTASGNTIYF. CDR3 in DNA: TGTGCCAGCAGCAAACCTCTGACGGCATCTGGAAACACCATATATTTT. This chain joins TRBV5-6 and TRBJ1-3; D gene unclear. Trimming removed 4 bases at V and 1 base at J, with 15 bases between. Germline V gene lookup returns CDR1 SGHDT and CDR2 YYEEEE. The CDR3 spans 16 residues.

Concerning this clonotype itself: A much larger clone lies a single base off, so this may be a read error. The V call is TRBV10-2, the J call TRBJ2-7; D perhaps matches TRBD2 (6 bases). Germline CDR1 is WSHSY and CDR2 is SAAADI. The CDR3 loop spans 15 amino acids. The CDR3 spells CTTAPVVAVTYEQYF. As DNA, the CDR3 is TGCACCACCGCCCCCGTAGTAGCGGTAACCTACGAGCAGTACTTC.